Listed below are T cell receptor beta chains from one sample, sequenced in a study of cytotoxic CD8 clonotypes in ibrutinib-treated CLL. Using immunoSEQ multiplex PCR, the repertoire was profiled, and TCRdb retains in-frame clones only, with some absent. The repertoire holds roughly 330,000 clones, with over 55% as singletons. The sequenced sample was PBMCs, obtained after 36 months of ibrutinib treatment. These receptors were taken from a human donor with chronic lymphocytic leukemia. Each CDR3 is given with its conserved first and last residue. D genes are given only for firm matches. Some rows have no size entry. The others give once, few or many, or a class for an expanded clone.

length	size	J	V	D	DNA	CDR3
16	-	TRBJ1-2	TRBV6-1	TRBD1	TGTGCCAGCAGTGAAGCGCTTCAGGGGGCTGTCTATGGCTACACCTTC	CASSEALQGAVYGYTF
14	few	TRBJ2-1	TRBV5-1	-	TGCGCCAGCAGCTTGGTCCTAACCTACAATGAGCAGTTCTTC	CASSLVLTYNEQFF
13	-	TRBJ2-3	TRBV10-2	-	TGCGCCAGCGCCGAGAGCCTACCAGATACGCAGTATTTT	CASAESLPDTQYF
14	-	TRBJ2-3	TRBV2	TRBD2	TGTGCCAGCAGTTTAGCTAGCGGGAGGGATACGCAGTATTTT	CASSLASGRDTQYF
15	-	TRBJ2-7	TRBV13	TRBD2	TGTGCCAGCACAGATAGGACTAGCGGGAGTTACGAGCAGTACTTC	CASTDRTSGSYEQYF
13	-	TRBJ2-7	TRBV10-1	-	TGCGCCAGCAGTCGCAGGGGCTACAGCGAGCAGTACTTC	CASSRRGYSEQYF
17	-	TRBJ2-1	TRBV5-1	-	TGCGCCAGCAGAGGGGAGTGGGCGTCCCCCACTACGGCTGAGCAGTTCTTC	CASRGEWASPTTAEQFF
12	few	TRBJ1-5	TRBV4-1	-	TGCGCCAGCAGCCAAGGGGTTCAGCCCCAGCATTTT	CASSQGVQPQHF
15	-	TRBJ2-1	TRBV4-1	-	TGCGCCAGCAGCCAACAATGGCCCCGGGACGGGGAGCAGTTCTTC	CASSQQWPRDGEQFF
19	-	TRBJ1-2	TRBV2	-	TGTGCCAGCAGTGAAGACGGCCTAGGGGGGGCCACCGTCTCCTATGGCTACACCTTC	CASSEDGLGGATVSYGYTF
13	-	TRBJ2-7	TRBV10-2	-	TGCGCCAGCCGGACGCAAATGGTCTACGAGCAGTACTTC	CASRTQMVYEQYF
14	-	TRBJ2-7	TRBV6-1	TRBD2	TGTGCCAGCAGGGCCTACAGCGGGACCTACGAGCAGTACTTC	CASRAYSGTYEQYF
15	-	TRBJ2-1	TRBV19	TRBD2	TGTGCCAGTAGAGAAACTAGCGGGGGGATGAATGAGCAGTTCTTC	CASRETSGGMNEQFF
14	-	TRBJ1-2	TRBV27	-	TGTGCCAGCAGGAGGGCAACTACTCAGGGGGGCTACACCTTC	CASRRATTQGGYTF
15	-	TRBJ1-4	TRBV29-1	-	TGCAGCGTTGAAGATGGGCGGGGGGCTAATGAAAAACTGTTTTTT	CSVEDGRGANEKLFF
16	-	TRBJ2-2	TRBV4-1	-	TGCGCCAGCAGCCTCGGAGCCTCGGTGATGGCCGGGGAGCTGTTTTTT	CASSLGASVMAGELFF
14	-	TRBJ2-7	TRBV12-1	-	TGTGCCAGCAGCGGTCGCCGGCTCCCATACGAGCAGTACTTC	CASSGRRLPYEQYF
12	-	TRBJ2-1	TRBV29-1	-	TGCAGCGCCTCAACAGAGTACAATGAGCAGTTCTTC	CSASTEYNEQFF
13	-	TRBJ2-5	TRBV7-9	-	TGTGCCAGCAGCTTATATCCGGAGGAGACCCAGTACTTC	CASSLYPEETQYF
14	few	TRBJ1-2	TRBV7-9	TRBD1	TGTGCCAGCAGCAGTCCAGGGGGCTGGCATGGCTACACCTTC	CASSSPGGWHGYTF
11	-	TRBJ2-7	TRBV27	-	TGTGCCAGCAGTTTATTTAGCGTGCAGTACTTC	CASSLFSVQYF
13	-	TRBJ2-7	TRBV13	-	TGTGCCAGCAGCTTAGGACTATCCTACGAGCAGTACTTC	CASSLGLSYEQYF
16	once	TRBJ2-2	TRBV4-1	-	TGCGCCAGCAGCCAAGGTTATACAGAGAACACCGGGGAGCTGTTTTTT	CASSQGYTENTGELFF
18	-	TRBJ2-1	TRBV7-6	-	TGTGCCAGCAGCTCCCAGCCGGAACCAAGGGTAACCTACAATGAGCAGTTCTTC	CASSSQPEPRVTYNEQFF
15	few	TRBJ1-1	TRBV2	-	TGTGCCAGCAGTGACGGGGGGGGCCTGAACACTGAAGCTTTCTTT	CASSDGGGLNTEAFF
12	-	TRBJ2-7	TRBV6-1	-	TGTGCCAGCAGTGAAGCCAGGAACGAGCAGTACTTC	CASSEARNEQYF
14	-	TRBJ2-1	TRBV15	-	TGTGCCACCAGCAGAGTAGGATATTGGGATGAGCAGTTCTTC	CATSRVGYWDEQFF
19	-	TRBJ2-3	TRBV4-3	TRBD2	TGCGCCAGCAGCCGGGGACTAGCGGGAGGGCCCATCACAACAGATACGCAGTATTTT	CASSRGLAGGPITTDTQYF
15	-	TRBJ2-1	TRBV5-1	-	TGCGCCAGCAGCTTGGGGCCCAGCAGAGACAATGAGCAGTTCTTC	CASSLGPSRDNEQFF
14	few	TRBJ1-5	TRBV19	-	TGTGCCAGTAGCTCCTTGTCGGCCCCTTGGCCCCAGCATTTT	CASSSLSAPWPQHF
14	-	TRBJ1-1	TRBV7-2	-	TGTGCCAGCAGCACACAGGGTGGGAGAGCTGAAGCTTTCTTT	CASSTQGGRAEAFF
16	-	TRBJ2-7	TRBV4-1	-	TGCGCCAGCAGCCAAGACTCGGGGGGCTGGACCTACGAGCAGTACTTC	CASSQDSGGWTYEQYF
13	-	TRBJ2-7	TRBV10-3	TRBD1	TGTGCCATCAGTCGACAGGGCTCCTACGAGCAGTACTTC	CAISRQGSYEQYF
12	few	TRBJ1-2	TRBV4-1	-	TGCGCCAGCAGCCAACGTGAAGGTGGCTACACCTTC	CASSQREGGYTF
16	-	TRBJ1-4	TRBV11-2	TRBD1	TGTGCCAGCAGCACTGGGGGACAGATGAGCGATGAAAAACTGTTTTTT	CASSTGGQMSDEKLFF
14	few	TRBJ2-7	TRBV5-1	-	TGCGCCAGCAGCTCCGGACTGTTGATCTACGAGCAGTACTTC	CASSSGLLIYEQYF
17	-	TRBJ2-7	TRBV4-1	-	TGCGCCAGCAGCCAAGATCCAATAAGTTGGCTACACTACGAGCAGTACTTC	CASSQDPISWLHYEQYF
13	once	TRBJ2-7	TRBV2	TRBD1	TGTGCCAGGACGGACAGGTCGACCTACGAGCAGTACTTC	CARTDRSTYEQYF
15	-	TRBJ1-4	TRBV4-1	-	TGCGCCAGCAGCCAAGGCGGGACAACTAATGAAAAACTGTTTTTT	CASSQGGTTNEKLFF
13	-	TRBJ2-1	TRBV7-3	-	TGTGCCAGCAGCATCGACGGATACAATGAGCAGTTCTTC	CASSIDGYNEQFF
14	few	TRBJ1-1	TRBV2	-	TGTGCCAGCGACCCCTCCTTCAGCAGGACTGAAGCTTTCTTT	CASDPSFSRTEAFF
14	few	TRBJ1-3	TRBV5-1	-	TGCGCCAGCAGCTACGGGACATTCGGAAACACCATATATTTT	CASSYGTFGNTIYF